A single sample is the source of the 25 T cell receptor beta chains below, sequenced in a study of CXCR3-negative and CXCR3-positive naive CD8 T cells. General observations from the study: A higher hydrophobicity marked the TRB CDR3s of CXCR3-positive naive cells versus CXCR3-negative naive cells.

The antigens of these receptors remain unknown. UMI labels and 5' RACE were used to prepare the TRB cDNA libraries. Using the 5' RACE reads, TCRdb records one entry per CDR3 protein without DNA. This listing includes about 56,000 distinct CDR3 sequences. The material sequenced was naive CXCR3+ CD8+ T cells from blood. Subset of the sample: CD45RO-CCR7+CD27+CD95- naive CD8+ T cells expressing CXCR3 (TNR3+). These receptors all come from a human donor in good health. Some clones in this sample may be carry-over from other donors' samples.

CDR3 residues: CASSSRPDSPLHF. This chain uses TRBV5-1 with TRBJ1-6. The CDR3 is 13 residues long. Germline assignment: CDR1 SGHRS and CDR2 YFSETQ.

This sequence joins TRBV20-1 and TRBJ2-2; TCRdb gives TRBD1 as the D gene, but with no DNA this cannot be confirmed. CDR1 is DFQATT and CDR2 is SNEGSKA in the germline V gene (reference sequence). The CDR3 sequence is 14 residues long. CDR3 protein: CSAKTGVNTGELFF.

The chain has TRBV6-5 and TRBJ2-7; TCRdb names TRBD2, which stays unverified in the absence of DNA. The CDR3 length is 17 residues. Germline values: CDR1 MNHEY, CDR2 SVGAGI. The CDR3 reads CASSSGLAGSLRGEQYF.

The CDR3 region is CASSKAMVGDGYTF. The rearrangement uses TRBV21-1 and TRBJ1-2; TCRdb outputs TRBD1, but without DNA this stays unchecked. TRBV21-1 is annotated as a pseudogene. This CDR3 is built from 14 residues.

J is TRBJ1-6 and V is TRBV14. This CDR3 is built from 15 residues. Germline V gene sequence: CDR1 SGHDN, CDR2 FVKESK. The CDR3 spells CASSQTGLGNSPLHF. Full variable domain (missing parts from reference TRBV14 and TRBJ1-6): EAGVTQFPSHSVIEKGQTVTLRCDPISGHDNLYWYRRVMGKEIKFLLHFVKESKQDESGMPNNRFLAERTGGTYSTLKVQPAELEDSGVYFCASSQTGLGNSPLHFGNGTRLTVT.

CDR3 sequence reads: CASSLESVGQDNSPLHF. The chain is built from TRBV7-6 and TRBJ1-6; the TCRdb call, TRBD1, lacks DNA for checking. This CDR3 has 17 amino acids. The germline gives CDR1 SGHVS, CDR2 FNYEAQ.

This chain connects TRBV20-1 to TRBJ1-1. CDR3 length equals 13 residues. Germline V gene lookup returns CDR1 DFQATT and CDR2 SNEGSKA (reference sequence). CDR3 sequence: CSARGRMNTEAFF.

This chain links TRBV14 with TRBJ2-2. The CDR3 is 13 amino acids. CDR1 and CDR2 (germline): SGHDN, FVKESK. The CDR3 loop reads CASSQVMTGELFF. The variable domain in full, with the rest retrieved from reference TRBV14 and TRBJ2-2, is EAGVTQFPSHSVIEKGQTVTLRCDPISGHDNLYWYRRVMGKEIKFLLHFVKESKQDESGMPNNRFLAERTGGTYSTLKVQPAELEDSGVYFCASSQVMTGELFFGEGSRLTVL.

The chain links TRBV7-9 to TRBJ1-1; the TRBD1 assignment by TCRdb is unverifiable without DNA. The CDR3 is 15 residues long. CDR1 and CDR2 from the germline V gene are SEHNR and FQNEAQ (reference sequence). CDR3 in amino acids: CASSFPQGMNTEAFF.

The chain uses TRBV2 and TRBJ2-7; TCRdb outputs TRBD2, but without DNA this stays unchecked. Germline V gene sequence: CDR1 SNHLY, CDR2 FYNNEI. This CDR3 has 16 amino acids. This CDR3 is CASSGQLAGPTYEQYF.

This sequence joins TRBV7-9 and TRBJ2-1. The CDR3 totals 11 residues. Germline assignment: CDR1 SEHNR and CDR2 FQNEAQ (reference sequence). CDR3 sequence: CASSFSNEQFF.

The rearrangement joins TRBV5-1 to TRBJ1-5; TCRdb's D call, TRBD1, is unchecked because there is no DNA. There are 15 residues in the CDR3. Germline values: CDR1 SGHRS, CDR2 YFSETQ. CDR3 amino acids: CASSFTGGGNQPQHF.

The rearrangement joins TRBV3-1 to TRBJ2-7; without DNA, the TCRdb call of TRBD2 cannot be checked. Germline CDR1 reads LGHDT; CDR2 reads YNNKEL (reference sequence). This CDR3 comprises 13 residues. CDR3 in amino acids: CASTSGGGFEQYF.

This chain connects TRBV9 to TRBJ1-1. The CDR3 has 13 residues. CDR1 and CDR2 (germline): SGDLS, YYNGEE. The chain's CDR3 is CASSGALNTEAFF.

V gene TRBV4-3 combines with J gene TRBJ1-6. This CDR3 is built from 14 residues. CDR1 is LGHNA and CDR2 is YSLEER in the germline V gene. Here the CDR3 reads CASSQDLGQTPLHF.

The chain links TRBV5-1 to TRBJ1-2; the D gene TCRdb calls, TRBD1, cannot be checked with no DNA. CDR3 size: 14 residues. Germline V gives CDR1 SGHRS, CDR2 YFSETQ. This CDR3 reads CASSPGPAVDGYTF.

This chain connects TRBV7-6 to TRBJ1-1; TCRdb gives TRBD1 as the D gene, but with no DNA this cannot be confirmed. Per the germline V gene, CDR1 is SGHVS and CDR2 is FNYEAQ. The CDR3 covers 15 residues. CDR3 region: CASSSADRGMSEAFF.

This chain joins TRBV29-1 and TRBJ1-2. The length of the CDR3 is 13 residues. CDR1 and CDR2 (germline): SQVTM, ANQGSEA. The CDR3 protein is CSVEGYVNYGYTF.

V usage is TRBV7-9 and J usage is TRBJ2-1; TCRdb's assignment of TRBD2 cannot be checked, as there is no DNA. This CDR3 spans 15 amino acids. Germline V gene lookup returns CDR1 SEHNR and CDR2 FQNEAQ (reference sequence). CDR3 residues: CASTEVGGSYNEQFF.

CDR3 sequence reads: CSVEGWGLYGYTF. The chain has TRBV29-1 and TRBJ1-2. The CDR3 runs to 13 residues. Germline assignment: CDR1 SQVTM and CDR2 ANQGSEA.

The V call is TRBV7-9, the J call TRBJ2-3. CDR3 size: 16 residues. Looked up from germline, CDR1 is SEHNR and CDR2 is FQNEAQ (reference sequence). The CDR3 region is CASSLLNEPSTDTQYF. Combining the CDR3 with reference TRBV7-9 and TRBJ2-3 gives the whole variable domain DTGVSQNPRHKITKRGQNVTFRCDPISEHNRLYWYRQTLGQGPEFLTYFQNEAQLEKSRLLSDRFSAERPKGSFSTLEIQRTEQGDSAMYLCASSLLNEPSTDTQYFGPGTRLTVL.

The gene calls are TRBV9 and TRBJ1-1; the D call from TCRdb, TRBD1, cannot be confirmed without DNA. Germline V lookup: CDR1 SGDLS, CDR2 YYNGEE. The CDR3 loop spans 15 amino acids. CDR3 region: CASSVVGLTGTEAFF.

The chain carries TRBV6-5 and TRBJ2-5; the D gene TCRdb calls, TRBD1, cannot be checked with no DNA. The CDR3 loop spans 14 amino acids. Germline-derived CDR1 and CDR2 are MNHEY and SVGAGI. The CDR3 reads CASSFYGAQETQYF.

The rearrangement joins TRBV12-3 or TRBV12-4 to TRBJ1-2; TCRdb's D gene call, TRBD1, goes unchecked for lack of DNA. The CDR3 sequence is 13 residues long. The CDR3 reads CASSLSGAGGYTF.

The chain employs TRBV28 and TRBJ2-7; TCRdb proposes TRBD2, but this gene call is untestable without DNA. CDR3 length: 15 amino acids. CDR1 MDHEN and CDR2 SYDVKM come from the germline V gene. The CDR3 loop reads CASSPGPDSSYEQYF.